This T cell receptor (beta chain) was recorded in a study of blood T cell repertoires in COVID-19. V lost 0 bases to trimming and J lost 0 bases; unmatched junction nucleotides: 8. The CDR3 length is 18 residues. CDR1 is KGHSH, CDR2 LQKENI, per germline. In its sample, this clone was seen once. The protocol was immunoSEQ multiplex PCR, while the TCRdb copy is restricted to in-frame clones and leaves out a portion. In the table there are roughly 250,000 clones, nearly 90% of which are singletons. The TCR was taken from a woman aged 30 to 39 with acute or convalescent COVID-19. The V and J genes are TRBV18 and TRBJ2-3, with 8 bases lining up with TRBD1. The sequenced material came from peripheral blood. The CDR3 protein is CASSPPVRGPLSTDTQYF. As DNA, the CDR3 is TGTGCCAGCTCACCACCGGTCAGGGGGCCCCTAAGCACAGATACGCAGTATTTT. Full variable domain (remainder filled in from reference TRBV18 and TRBJ2-3): NAGVMQNPRHLVRRRGQEARLRCSPMKGHSHVYWYRQLPEEGLKFMVYLQKENIIDESGMPKERFSAEFPKEGPSILRIQQVVRGDSAAYFCASSPPVRGPLSTDTQYFGPGTRLTVL.